Described below is a single T cell receptor beta chain sequence and its context. TCRdb keeps only in-frame clones here, not all; method: immunoSEQ multiplex PCR. The table records almost 85,000 clones, approximately 97% of them present only once. From germline, CDR1 is SGHRS and CDR2 YFSETQ. The CDR3 loop spans 16 amino acids. Trimming cost V 1 base and J 8 bases; bases outside gene matches: 10. The sample belongs to a study of technical replicates of blood from several donors. The chain links TRBV5-1 to TRBJ2-3, with 10 bases lining up with TRBD1. Sequenced input: T cells isolated from PBMCs. This TCR was sampled from a human donor in good health. CDR3 in DNA: TGCGCCAGCAGCTTGATGGAGGGACAGGGGACGAGTACGCAGTATTTT. This gives the protein CASSLMEGQGTSTQYF.